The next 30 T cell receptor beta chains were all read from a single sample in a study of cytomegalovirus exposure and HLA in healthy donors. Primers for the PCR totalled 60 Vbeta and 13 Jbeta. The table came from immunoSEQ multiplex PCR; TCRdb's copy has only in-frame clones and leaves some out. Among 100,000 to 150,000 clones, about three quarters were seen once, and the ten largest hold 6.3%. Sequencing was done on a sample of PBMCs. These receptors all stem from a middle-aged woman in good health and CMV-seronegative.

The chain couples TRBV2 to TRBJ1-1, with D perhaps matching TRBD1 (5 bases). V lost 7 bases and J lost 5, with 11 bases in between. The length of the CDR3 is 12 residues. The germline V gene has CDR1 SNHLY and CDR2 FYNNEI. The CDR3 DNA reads TGTGCCAGCAATGGGGACTATACTGAAGCTTTCTTT. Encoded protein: CASNGDYTEAFF.

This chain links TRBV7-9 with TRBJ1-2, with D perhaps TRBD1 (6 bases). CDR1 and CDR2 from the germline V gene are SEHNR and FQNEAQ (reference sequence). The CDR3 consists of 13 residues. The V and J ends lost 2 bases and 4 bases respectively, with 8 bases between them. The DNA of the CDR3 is TGTGCCAGCAGCTTACAGGGGCCCTATGGCTACACCTTC. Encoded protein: CASSLQGPYGYTF.

CDR3 coding DNA: TGTGCCAGCAGCCCCCGAAGGACAGGGCTTAACACCGGGGAGCTGTTTTTT. It yields the protein CASSPRRTGLNTGELFF. The chain joins TRBV7-9 to TRBJ2-2, with 8 bases fitting TRBD1. J gave up 2 bases and V 5 bases, and 10 bases lay outside the gene matches. The CDR3 is 17 residues long. The germline gives CDR1 SEHNR, CDR2 FQNEAQ (reference sequence). The full variable domain, rest sourced from reference TRBV7-9 and TRBJ2-2, is DTGVSQNPRHKITKRGQNVTFRCDPISEHNRLYWYRQTLGQGPEFLTYFQNEAQLEKSRLLSDRFSAERPKGSFSTLEIQRTEQGDSAMYLCASSPRRTGLNTGELFFGEGSRLTVL.

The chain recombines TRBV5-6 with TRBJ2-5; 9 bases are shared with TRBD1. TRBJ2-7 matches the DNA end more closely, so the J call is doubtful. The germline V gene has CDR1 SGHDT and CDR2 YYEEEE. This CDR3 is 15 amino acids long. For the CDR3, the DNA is TGTGCCAGCAGCTTGGGGACAGGGGTCTCCTACGAGCAGTACTTC. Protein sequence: CASSLGTGVSYEQYF.

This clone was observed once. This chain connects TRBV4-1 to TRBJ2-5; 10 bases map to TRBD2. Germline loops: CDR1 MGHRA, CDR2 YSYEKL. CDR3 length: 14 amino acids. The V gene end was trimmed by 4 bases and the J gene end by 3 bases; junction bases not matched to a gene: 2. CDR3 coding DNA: TGCGCCAGCAGCCTCGGACTAGCGGAAGAGACCCAGTACTTC. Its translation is CASSLGLAEETQYF.

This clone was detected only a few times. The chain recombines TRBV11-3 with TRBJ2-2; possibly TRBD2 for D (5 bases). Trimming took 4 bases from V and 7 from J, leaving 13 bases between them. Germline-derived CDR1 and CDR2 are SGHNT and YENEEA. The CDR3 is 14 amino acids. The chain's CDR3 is CASSSREIGGELFF. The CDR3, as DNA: TGTGCCAGCAGCTCCCGGGAAATTGGCGGGGAGCTGTTTTTT.

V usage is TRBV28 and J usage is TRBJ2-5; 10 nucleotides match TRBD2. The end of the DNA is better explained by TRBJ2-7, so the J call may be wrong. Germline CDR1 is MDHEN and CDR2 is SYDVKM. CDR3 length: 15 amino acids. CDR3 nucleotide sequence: TGTGCCAGCAGTGGAGCGGGAGGGCCTTCGGGCGAGCAGTACTTC. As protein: CASSGAGGPSGEQYF.

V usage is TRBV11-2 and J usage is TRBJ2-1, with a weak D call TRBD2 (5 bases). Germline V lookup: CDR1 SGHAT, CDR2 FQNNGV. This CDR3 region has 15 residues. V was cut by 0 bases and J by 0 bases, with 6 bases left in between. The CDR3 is CASSLEGSSYNEQFF. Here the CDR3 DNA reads TGTGCCAGCAGCTTAGAGGGGAGCTCCTACAATGAGCAGTTCTTC.

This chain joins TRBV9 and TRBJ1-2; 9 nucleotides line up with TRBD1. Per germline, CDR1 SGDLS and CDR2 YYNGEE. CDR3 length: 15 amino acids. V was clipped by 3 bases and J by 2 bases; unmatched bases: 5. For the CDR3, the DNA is TGTGCCAGCAGCGCCGGGACAGGGAGAAACTATGGCTACACCTTC. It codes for CASSAGTGRNYGYTF.

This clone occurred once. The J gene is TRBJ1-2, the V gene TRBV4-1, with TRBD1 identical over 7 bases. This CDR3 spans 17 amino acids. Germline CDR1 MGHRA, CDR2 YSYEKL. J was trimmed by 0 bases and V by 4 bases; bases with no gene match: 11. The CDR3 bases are TGCGCCAGCAGCCTACAGACAGGGTTCGCCGCTAACTATGGCTACACCTTC. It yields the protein CASSLQTGFAANYGYTF.

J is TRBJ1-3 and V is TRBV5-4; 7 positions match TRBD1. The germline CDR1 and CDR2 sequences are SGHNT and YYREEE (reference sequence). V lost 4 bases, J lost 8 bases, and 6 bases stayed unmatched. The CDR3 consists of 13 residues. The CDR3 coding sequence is TGTGCCAGCAGCATAGGACAGGAGGACACCATATATTTT. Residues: CASSIGQEDTIYF.

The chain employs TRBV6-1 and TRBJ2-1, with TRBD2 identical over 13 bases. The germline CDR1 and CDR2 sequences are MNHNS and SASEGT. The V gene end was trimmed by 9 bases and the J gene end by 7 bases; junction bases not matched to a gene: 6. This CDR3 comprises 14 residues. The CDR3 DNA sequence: TGTGCCAGTGATAGGACTAGCGGGAGAAATGAGCAGTTCTTC. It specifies CASDRTSGRNEQFF.

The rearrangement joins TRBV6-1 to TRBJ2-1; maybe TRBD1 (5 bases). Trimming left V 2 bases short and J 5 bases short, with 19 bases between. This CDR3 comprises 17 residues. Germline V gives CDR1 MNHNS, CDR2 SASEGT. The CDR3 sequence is CASSEMGRGLGNNEQFF. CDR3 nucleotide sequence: TGTGCCAGCAGTGAAATGGGGCGCGGCCTAGGCAACAATGAGCAGTTCTTC.

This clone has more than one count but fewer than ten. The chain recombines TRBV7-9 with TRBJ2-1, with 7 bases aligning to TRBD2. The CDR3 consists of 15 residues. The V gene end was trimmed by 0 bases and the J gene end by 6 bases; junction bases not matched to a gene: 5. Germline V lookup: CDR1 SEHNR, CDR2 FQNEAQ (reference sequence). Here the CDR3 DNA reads TGTGCCAGCAGCTTAGCGGACCCGGGGGGCAATGAGCAGTTCTTC. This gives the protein CASSLADPGGNEQFF.

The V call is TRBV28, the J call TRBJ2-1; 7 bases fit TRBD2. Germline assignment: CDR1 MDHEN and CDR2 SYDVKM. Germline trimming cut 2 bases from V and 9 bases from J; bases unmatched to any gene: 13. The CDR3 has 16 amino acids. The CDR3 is CASSLNYFGGSGEQFF. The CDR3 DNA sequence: TGTGCCAGCAGTTTAAATTATTTTGGCGGGAGTGGTGAGCAGTTCTTC.

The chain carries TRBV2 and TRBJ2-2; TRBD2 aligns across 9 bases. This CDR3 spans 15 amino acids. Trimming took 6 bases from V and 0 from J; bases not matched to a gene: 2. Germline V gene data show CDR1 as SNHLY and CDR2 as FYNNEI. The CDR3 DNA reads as TGTGCCAGCAGGGGACTAGCAGCGAACACCGGGGAGCTGTTTTTT. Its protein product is CASRGLAANTGELFF.

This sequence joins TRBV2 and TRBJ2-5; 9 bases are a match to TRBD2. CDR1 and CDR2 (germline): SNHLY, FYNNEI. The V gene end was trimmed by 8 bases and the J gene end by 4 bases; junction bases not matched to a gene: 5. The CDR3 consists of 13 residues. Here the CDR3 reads CASASGVLETQYF. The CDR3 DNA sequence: TGTGCCAGCGCTAGCGGGGTTTTAGAGACCCAGTACTTC.

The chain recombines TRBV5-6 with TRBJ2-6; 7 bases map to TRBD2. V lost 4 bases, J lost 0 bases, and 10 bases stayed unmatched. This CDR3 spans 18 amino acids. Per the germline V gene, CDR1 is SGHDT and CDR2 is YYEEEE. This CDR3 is CASSPLAGLASGANVLTF. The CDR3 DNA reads TGTGCCAGCAGCCCATTAGCGGGCCTCGCCTCTGGGGCCAACGTCCTGACTTTC.

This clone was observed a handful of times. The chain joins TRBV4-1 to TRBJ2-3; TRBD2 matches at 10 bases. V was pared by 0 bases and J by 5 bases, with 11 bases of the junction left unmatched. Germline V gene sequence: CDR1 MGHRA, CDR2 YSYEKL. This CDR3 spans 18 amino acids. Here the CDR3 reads CASSQDRASGRGGDTQYF. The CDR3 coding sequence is TGCGCCAGCAGCCAAGATCGGGCTAGCGGGAGAGGAGGAGATACGCAGTATTTT.

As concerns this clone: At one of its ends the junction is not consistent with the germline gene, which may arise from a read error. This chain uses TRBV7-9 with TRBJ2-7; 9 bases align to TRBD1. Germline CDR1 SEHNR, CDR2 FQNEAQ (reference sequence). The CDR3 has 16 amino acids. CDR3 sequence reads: CSSSREAGTGTDEQYF. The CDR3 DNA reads TGTTCCAGCAGCCGAGAGGCTGGGACAGGGACCGACGAGCAGTACTTC.

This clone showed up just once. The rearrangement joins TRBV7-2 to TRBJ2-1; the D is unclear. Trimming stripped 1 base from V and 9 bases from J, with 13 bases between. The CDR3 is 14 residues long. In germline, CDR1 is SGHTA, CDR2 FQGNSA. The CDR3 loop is CASSLEGGVSEQFF. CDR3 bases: TGTGCCAGCAGCTTAGAAGGCGGTGTTAGTGAGCAGTTCTTC.

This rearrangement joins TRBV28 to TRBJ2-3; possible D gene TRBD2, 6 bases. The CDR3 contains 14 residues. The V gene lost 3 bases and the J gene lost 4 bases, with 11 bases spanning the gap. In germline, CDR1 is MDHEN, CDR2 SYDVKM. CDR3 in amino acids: CASSLTGRPDTQYF. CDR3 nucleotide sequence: TGTGCCAGCAGTTTGACCGGGAGACCAGATACGCAGTATTTT.

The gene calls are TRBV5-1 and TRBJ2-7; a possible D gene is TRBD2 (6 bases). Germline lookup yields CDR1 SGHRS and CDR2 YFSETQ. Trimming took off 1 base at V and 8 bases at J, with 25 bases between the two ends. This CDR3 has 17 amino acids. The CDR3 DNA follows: TGCGCCAGCAGCTTGATGATGGGGGGAGAGCCCCGAGGGAAGCAGTACTTC. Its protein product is CASSLMMGGEPRGKQYF.

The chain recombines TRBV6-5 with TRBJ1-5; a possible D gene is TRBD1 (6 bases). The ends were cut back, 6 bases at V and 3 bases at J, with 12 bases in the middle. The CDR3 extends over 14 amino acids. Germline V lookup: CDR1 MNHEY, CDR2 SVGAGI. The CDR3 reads CASSPQGSNQPQHF. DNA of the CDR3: TGTGCCAGCAGCCCACAGGGTTCCAATCAGCCCCAGCATTTT.

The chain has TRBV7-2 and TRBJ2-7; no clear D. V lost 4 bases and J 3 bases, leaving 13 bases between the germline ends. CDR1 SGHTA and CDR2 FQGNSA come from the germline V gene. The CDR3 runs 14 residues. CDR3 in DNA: TGTGCCAGCAGCTCCCAAACGCGCCTCTACGAGCAGTACTTC. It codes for CASSSQTRLYEQYF.

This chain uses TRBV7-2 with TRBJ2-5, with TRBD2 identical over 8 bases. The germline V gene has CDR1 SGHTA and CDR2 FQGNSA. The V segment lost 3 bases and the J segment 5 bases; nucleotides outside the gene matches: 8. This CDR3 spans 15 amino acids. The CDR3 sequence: CASSFGGGTGETQYF. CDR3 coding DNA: TGTGCCAGCAGCTTCGGCGGGGGGACGGGGGAGACCCAGTACTTC.

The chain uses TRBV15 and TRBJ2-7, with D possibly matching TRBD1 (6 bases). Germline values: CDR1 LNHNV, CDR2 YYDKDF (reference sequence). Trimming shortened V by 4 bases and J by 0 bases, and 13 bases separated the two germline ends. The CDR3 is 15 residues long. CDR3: CATSKSRDISYEQYF. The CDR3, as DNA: TGTGCCACCAGCAAGTCCCGGGACATCTCCTACGAGCAGTACTTC.

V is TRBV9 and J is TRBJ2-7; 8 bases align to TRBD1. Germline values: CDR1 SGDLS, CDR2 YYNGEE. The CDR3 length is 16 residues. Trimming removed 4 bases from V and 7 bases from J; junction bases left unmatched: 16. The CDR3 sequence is CASSPEGPGGSREQYF. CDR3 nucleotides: TGTGCCAGCAGCCCGGAGGGGCCAGGGGGCTCGAGAGAGCAGTACTTC. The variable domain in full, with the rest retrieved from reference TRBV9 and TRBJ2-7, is DSGVTQTPKHLITATGQRVTLRCSPRSGDLSVYWYQQSLDQGLQFLIQYYNGEERAKGNILERFSAQQFPDLHSELNLSSLELGDSALYFCASSPEGPGGSREQYFGPGTRLTVT.

CDR3 sequence: CASRVSENQPQHF. CDR3 coding DNA: TGCGCCAGCAGAGTAAGTGAGAATCAGCCCCAGCATTTT. The chain recombines TRBV5-1 with TRBJ1-5; D ambiguous. CDR1 is SGHRS, CDR2 YFSETQ, per germline. The CDR3 has 13 residues. V was shortened by 5 bases and J by 4 bases, with 10 bases between the two germline ends.

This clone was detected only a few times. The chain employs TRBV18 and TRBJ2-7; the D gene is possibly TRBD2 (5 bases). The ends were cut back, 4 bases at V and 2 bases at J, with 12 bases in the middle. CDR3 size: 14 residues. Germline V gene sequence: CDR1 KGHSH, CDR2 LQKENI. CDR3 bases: TGTGCCAGCTCACTGCCGGGAACCCCCTACGAGCAGTACTTC. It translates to CASSLPGTPYEQYF.